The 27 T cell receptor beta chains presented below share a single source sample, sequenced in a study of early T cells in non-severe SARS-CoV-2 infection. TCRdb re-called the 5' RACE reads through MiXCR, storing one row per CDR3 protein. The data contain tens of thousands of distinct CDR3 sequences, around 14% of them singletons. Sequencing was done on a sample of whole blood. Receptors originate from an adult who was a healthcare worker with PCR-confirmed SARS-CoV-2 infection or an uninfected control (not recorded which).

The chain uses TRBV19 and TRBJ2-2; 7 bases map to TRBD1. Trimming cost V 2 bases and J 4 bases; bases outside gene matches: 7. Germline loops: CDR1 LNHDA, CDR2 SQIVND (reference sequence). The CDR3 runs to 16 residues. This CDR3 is CASSINRGLGTGELFF. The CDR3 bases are TGTGCCAGTAGTATAAACAGGGGCCTGGGCACCGGGGAGCTGTTTTTT.

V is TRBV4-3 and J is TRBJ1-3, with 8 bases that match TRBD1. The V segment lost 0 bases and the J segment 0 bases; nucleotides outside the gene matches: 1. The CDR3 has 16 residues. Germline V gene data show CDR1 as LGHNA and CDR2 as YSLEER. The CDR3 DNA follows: TGCGCCAGCAGCCAAGATACAGGGGGCTCTGGAAACACCATATATTTT. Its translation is CASSQDTGGSGNTIYF.

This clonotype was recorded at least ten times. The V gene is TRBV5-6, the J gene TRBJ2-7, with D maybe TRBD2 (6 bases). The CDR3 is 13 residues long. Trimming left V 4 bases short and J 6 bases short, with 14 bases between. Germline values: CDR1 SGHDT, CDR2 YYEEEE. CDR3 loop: CASSRGTRSEQYF. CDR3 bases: TGTGCCAGCAGCCGGGGGACCCGGAGCGAGCAGTACTTC.

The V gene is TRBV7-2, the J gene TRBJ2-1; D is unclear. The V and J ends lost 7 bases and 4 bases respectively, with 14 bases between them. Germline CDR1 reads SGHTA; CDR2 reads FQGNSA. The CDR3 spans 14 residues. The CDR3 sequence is CASTPTKGYNEQFF. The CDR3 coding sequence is TGTGCCAGCACCCCAACGAAGGGATACAATGAGCAGTTCTTC.

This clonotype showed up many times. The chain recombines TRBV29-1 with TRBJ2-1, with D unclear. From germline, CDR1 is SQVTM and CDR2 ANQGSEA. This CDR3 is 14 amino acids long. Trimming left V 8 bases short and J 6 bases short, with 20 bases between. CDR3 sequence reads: CSSRETKIRNEQFF. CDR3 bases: TGCAGCTCACGCGAGACGAAAATCCGCAATGAGCAGTTCTTC.

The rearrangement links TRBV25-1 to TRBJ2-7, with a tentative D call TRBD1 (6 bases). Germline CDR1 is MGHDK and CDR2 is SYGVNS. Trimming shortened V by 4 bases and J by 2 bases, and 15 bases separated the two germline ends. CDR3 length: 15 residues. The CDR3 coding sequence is TGTGCCAGCAGTGGATCCCCAGGGGAGCCCTACGAGCAGTACTTC. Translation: CASSGSPGEPYEQYF.

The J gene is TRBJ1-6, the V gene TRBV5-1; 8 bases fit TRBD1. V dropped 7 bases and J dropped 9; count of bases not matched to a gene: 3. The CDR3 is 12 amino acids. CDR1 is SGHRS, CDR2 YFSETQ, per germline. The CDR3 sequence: CASRQGTSPLHF. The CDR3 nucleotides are TGCGCCAGCCGACAGGGGACTTCACCCCTCCACTTT.

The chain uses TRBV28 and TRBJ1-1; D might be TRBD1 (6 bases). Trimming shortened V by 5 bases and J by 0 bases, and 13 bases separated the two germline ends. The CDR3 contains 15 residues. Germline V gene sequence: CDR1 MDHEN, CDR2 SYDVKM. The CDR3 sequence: CASSPYRALNTEAFF. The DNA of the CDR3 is TGTGCCAGCAGTCCATACAGGGCTTTGAACACTGAAGCTTTCTTT.

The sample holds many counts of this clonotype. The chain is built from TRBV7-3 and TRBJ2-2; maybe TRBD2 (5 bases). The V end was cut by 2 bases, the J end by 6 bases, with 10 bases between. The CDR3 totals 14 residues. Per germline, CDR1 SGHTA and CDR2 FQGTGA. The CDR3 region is CASSLGQRAGELFF. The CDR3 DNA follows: TGTGCCAGCAGCTTAGGGCAGAGGGCCGGGGAGCTGTTTTTT.

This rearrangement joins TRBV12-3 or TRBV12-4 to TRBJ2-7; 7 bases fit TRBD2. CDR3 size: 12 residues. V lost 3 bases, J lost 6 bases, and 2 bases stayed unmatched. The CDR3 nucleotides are TGTGCCAGCAGTTTTGAGCGGGGCGAGCAGTACTTC. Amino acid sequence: CASSFERGEQYF.

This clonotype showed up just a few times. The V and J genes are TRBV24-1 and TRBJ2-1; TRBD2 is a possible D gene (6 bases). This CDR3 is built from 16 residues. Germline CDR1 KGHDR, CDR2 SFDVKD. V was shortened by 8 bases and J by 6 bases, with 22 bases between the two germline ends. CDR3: CATKAGGAEGSNEQFF. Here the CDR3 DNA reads TGTGCCACCAAGGCAGGAGGAGCGGAGGGATCCAATGAGCAGTTCTTC.

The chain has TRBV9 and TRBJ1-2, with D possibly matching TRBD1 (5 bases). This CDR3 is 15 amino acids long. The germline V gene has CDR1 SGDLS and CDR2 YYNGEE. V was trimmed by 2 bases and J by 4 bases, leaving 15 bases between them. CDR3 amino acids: CASSVLTGDSYGYTF. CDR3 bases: TGTGCCAGCAGCGTTCTCACAGGTGACTCCTATGGCTACACCTTC.

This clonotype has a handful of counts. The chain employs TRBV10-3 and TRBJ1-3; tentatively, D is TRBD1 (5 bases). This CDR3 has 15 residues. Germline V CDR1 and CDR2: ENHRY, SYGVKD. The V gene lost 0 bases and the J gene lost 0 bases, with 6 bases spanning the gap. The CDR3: CAISESGDSGNTIYF. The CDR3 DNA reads TGTGCCATCAGTGAGTCGGGGGACTCTGGAAACACCATATATTTT.

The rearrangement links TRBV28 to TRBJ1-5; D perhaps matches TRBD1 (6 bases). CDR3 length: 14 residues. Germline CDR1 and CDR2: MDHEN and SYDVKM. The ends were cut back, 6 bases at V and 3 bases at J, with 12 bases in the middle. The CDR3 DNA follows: TGTGCCAGCAGAAGGGGGAGGACCAATCAGCCCCAGCATTTT. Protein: CASRRGRTNQPQHF. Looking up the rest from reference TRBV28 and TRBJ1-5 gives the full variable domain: DVKVTQSSRYLVKRTGEKVFLECVQDMDHENMFWYRQDPGLGLRLIYFSYDVKMKEKGDIPEGYSVSREKKERFSLILESASTNQTSMYLCASRRGRTNQPQHFGDGTRLSIL.

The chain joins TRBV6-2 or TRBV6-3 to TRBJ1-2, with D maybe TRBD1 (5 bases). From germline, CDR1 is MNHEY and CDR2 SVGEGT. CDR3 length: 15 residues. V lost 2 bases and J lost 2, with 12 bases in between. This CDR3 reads CASSYGALRNYGYTF. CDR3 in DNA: TGTGCCAGCAGTTACGGGGCCCTCCGGAACTATGGCTACACCTTC.

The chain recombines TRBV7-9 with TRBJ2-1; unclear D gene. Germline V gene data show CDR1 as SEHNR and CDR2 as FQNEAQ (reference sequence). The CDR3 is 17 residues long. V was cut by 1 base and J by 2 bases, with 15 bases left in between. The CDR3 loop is CASSLVRDSRPYNEQFF. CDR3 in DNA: TGTGCCAGCAGCTTAGTCCGAGACTCGAGGCCCTACAATGAGCAGTTCTTC.

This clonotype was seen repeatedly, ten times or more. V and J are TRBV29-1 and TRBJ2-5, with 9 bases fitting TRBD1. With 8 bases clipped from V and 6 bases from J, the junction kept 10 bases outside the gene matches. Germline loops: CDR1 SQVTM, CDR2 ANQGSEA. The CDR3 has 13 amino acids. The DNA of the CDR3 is TGCAGCTTCTCCACCGGGACAGGGCAGACCCAGTACTTC. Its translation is CSFSTGTGQTQYF.

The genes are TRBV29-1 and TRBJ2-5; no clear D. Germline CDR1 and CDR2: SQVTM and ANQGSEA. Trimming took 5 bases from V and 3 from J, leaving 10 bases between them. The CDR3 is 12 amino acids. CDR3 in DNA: TGCAGCGTTTCCCGGGTAGAAGAGACCCAGTACTTC. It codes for CSVSRVEETQYF.

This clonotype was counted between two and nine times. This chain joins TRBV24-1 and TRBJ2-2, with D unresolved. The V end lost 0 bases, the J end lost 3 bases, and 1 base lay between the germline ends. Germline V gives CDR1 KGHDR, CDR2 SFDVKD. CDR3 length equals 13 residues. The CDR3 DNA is TGTGCCACCAGTGATTTGTACACCGGGGAGCTGTTTTTT. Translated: CATSDLYTGELFF.

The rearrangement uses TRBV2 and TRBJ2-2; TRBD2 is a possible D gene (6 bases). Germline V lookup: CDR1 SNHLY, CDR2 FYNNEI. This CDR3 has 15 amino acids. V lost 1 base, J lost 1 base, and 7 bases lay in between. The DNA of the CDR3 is TGTGCCAGCAGTGAAGGACTAGTGAACACCGGGGAGCTGTTTTTT. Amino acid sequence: CASSEGLVNTGELFF. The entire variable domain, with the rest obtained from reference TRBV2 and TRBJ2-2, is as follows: EPEVTQTPSHQVTQMGQEVILRCVPISNHLYFYWYRQILGQKVEFLVSFYNNEISEKSEIFDDQFSVERPDGSNFTLKIRSTKLEDSAMYFCASSEGLVNTGELFFGEGSRLTVL.

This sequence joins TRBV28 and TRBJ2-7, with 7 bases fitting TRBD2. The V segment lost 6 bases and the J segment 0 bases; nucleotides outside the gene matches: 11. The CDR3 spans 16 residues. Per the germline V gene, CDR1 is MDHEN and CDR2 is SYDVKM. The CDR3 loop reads CASSTTRAGPSYEQYF. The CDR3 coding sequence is TGTGCCAGCAGCACTACTCGAGCGGGGCCCTCCTACGAGCAGTACTTC.

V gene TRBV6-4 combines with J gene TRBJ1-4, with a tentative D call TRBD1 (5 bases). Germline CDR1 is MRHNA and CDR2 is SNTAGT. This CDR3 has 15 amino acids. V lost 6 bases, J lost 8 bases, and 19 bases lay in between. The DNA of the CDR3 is TGTGCCAGCAGGGAAGACAGAGTGGGGGGGGAAAAACTGTTTTTT. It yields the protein CASREDRVGGEKLFF.

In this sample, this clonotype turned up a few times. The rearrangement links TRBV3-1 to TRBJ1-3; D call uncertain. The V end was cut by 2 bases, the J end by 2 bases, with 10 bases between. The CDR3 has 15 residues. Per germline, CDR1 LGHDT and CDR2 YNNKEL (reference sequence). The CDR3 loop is CASSQFAGAGNTIYF. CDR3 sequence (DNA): TGTGCCAGCAGCCAATTCGCTGGGGCTGGAAACACCATATATTTT.

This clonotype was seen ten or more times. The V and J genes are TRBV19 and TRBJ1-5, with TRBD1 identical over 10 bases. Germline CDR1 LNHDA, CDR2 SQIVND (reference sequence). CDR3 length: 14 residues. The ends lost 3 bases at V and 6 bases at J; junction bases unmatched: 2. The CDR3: CASSMGTGVQPQHF. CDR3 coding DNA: TGTGCCAGTAGTATGGGGACAGGGGTTCAGCCCCAGCATTTT. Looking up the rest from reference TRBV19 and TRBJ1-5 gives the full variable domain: DGGITQSPKYLFRKEGQNVTLSCEQNLNHDAMYWYRQDPGQGLRLIYYSQIVNDFQKGDIAEGYSVSREKKESFPLTVTSAQKNPTAFYLCASSMGTGVQPQHFGDGTRLSIL.

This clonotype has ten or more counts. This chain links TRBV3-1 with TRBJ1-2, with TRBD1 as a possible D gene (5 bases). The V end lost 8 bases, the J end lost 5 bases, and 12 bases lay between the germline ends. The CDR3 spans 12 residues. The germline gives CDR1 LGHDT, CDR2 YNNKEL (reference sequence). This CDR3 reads CASYSQGYGYTF. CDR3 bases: TGTGCCAGCTACTCCCAGGGATATGGCTACACCTTC.

The CDR3 loop reads CSVKPRQQETQYF. The CDR3 DNA reads as TGCAGCGTTAAACCCCGACAGCAAGAGACCCAGTACTTC. The chain employs TRBV29-1 and TRBJ2-5; D might be TRBD1 (5 bases). Germline CDR1 reads SQVTM; CDR2 reads ANQGSEA. The CDR3 contains 13 residues. Trimming stripped 5 bases from V and 2 bases from J, with 12 bases between.

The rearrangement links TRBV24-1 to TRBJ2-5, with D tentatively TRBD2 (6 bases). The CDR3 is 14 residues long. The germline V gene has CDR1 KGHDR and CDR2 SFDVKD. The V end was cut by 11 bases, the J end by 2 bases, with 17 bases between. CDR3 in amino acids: CASSETAGQETQYF. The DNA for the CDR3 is TGTGCCAGCTCGGAGACCGCGGGACAAGAGACCCAGTACTTC.